This TCR beta chain comes out of a study of T cell responses to AZD1222 COVID-19 vaccine (dated by TCRdb to about 2021). Context from the whole study: A total of just over 230 trial participants underwent TCR sequencing, of whom about 210 had received two doses of AZD1222 and about 26 had received two doses of the MenACWY control vaccine. Trial participants were enrolled by age into 18-55, 56-69 and 70-plus year subgroups, with approximately 160, 26 and 62 TCR-sequenced participants respectively. Points the paper makes about the study in general: CD4 TCRs associated with the vaccine covered the entire spike protein, and the dominant responses were in regions 160-218 and 743-854. In the small 56-69-year group, the increase in depth fell short of significance, most likely because of low power. Nearly half of unique spike-specific TCRs reportedly recognized epitopes outside regions mutated in the B.1.351 and B.1.1.7 variants. Spike-specific TCR breadth and depth rose significantly after two AZD1222 doses compared with day 0 and with MenACWY recipients. Because no day 14 peak-response samples were available, repertoires were characterized only after the peak T cell response. Participants were mostly white British and included more females than males, and it was suggested by the authors that clonal diversity may have been underestimated. Conclusions about previously exposed vaccinees are limited, since just a handful of AZD1222 recipients were seropositive for SARS-CoV-2 at baseline.

As to this clone: Its recognized antigen is unknown. No quality values exist for individual bases; no much larger clone is one base distant.

The time point label on this specimen signifies: baseline before first vaccination. The label giving this sample's treatment or condition can be read as: meningococcal conjugate vaccine given as trial control. Vaccinee samples came from UK trials COV001 and COV002, including a single-blind randomized controlled phase 2/3 trial of AZD1222 (ChAdOx1 nCoV-19) in healthy adults. Trial participant PBMC samples were collected at day 0 and day 28 after the second dose for TCRbeta chain sequencing. The CDR3 regions of human TCRbeta chains were analyzed by immunosequencing. Regarding the original processing steps: TCRs in the repertoires were matched against a reference library of SARS-CoV-2-specific TCRs that had been generated with the MIRA antigen-specificity platform. Breadth meant the fraction of unique TCRs that were SARS-CoV-2-associated, whereas depth meant the fraction of total T cells that were SARS-CoV-2-associated. Each spike-specific TCR was assigned to its reactive spike region and to a CD4 or CD8 class using the MIRA data. Log10-transformed breadth and depth values were compared by one-way ANOVA with Sidak's multiple comparisons tests. The table comes from immuneACCESS by way of TCRdb, which keeps in-frame sequences with V and J called. Part of the clones is missing from these tables; in studies checked, under half for an unresolved V gene and the rest for unknown reasons. V, J and clone size derive from that table, while D and trimming were established from the DNA sequence. This sample has over 150,000 clones in its table, and 70% to 90% of those were observed once. 5.5% of the sample comes from the top ten.

There are 13 amino acids in the CDR3, from cysteine to phenylalanine inclusive. The read is trimmed to its CDR3 DNA, 39 bases read in frame from base 1. Clipping removes 7 bases from V and 8 bases from J, with 2 as the unmatched junction base count. CDR1 and CDR2, per the germline V gene, are SGHTA and FQGNSA. Sequencing used peripheral blood, obtained on day 0 of MenACWY control vaccination. The rearrangement combines TRBV7-2 with TRBJ1-6, with 10 middle bases fitting TRBD1. The source is an adult in good health. Here is the DNA: TGTGCCAGCATGGACAGGGGGGATTCACCCCTCCACTTT. Its coded protein is CASMDRGDSPLHF.